This TCR beta chain was observed in a study of blood T cell repertoires in COVID-19 (TCRdb year 2020). Background on the whole study: The collaborator samples originated in the United States, Italy and Spain and spanned the acute and convalescent phases of COVID-19. The prospective study material was composed of cDNA or gDNA derived from T cells, B-cell-depleted T cells, or PBMCs. Deeply sampled blood TCRbeta repertoires from subjects exposed to, actively infected with, or recovered from COVID-19 were included in the dataset. A freely available public database, intended as a resource for researchers studying the immune response to SARS-CoV-2, is where the repertoires were released. The samples were drawn from two sources: the first 160 participants of the ongoing ImmuneRACE study, and 1,200 or so subjects contributed by 6 global collaborators. Nearly every sample came with metadata listing a de-identified subject ID, COVID-19 status, age in years and sex. Where HLA class I and class II types were available, the types were taken from metadata supplied by the sample provider, not from assay-based typing.

General findings and caveats noted by the study authors: The quantity of clinical and demographic metadata differed by source and by participant and was supplied without curation.

This clone was seen just once. Its antigen is unknown. The record has no base qualities; no much larger clone is one base away. One collaborating source in Seattle enrolled patients while the patients were actively infected and followed the patients over time throughout the course of disease. Each collaborating institution followed its own protocols to collect whole blood in K2EDTA tubes. For TCRbeta analysis, collaborators shipped samples as frozen whole blood, isolated PBMCs, or DNA extracted from either of those sample types. The immunoSEQ Assay, a bias-controlled multiplex PCR, was used to amplify TCRbeta CDR3 regions from genomic DNA. The paper's data handling went like this. Within the assay, amplification of reference gene primers was used to estimate how many nucleated cells each sample contained. To quantify the absolute abundance of each unique TCRbeta CDR3 rearrangement, sequence reads were collapsed and filtered. For each sample, productive Simpson clonality was calculated as the square root of Simpson's diversity index over productive rearrangements. Not all clones reach the TCRdb copy of this immuneACCESS table, which keeps in-frame sequences only. Checked studies attribute under half of the gap to unresolved V genes and leave the rest unexplained. V, J and clone size are those of that table, while D and trimming were read from the DNA. Across this sample there are 250,000 to 350,000 clones, with approximately 84% seen only once. The top ten clonotypes cover roughly 1.5% of the sample.

V sheds 4 bases and J sheds 4 bases, leaving 27 bases between their ends. The CDR1 and CDR2 encoded by the germline V gene (reference sequence) are MNHEY and SMNVEV. The CDR3, from cysteine to phenylalanine, totals 19 residues. The DNA shown is the 57-base CDR3, in frame from base 1. The chain was built from TRBV27 and TRBJ2-3, and the D gene may be TRBD2, 9 bases matching. The sequence was obtained from a human donor with COVID-19, enrolled during active disease. The donor label of this sample is uncertain. Sequencing was performed on peripheral blood. The bases read TGTGCCAGCAGTTGGACAGGGCCTAGCGGGACACTTGGCCCAGATACGCAGTATTTT. Translated, it gives CASSWTGPSGTLGPDTQYF.